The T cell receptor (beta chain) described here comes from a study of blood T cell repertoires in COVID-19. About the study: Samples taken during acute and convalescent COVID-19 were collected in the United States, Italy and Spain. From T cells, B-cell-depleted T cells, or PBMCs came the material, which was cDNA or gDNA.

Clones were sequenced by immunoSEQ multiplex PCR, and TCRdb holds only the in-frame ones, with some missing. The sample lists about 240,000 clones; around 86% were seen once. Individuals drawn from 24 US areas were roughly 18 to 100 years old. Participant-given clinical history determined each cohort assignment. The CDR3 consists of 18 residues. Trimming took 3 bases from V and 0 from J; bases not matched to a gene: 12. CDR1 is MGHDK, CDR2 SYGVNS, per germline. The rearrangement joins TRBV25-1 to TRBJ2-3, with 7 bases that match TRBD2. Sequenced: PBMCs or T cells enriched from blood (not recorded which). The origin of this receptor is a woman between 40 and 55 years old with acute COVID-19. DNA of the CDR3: TGTGCCAGCAGTGATTCGGAGGCTAGCGGTAGTAGCACAGATACGCAGTATTTT. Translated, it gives CASSDSEASGSSTDTQYF.